This T cell receptor (beta chain) was observed in a study of T-cell memory formation after mild COVID-19. Looking at the study overall: TCR clusters were mostly donor specific. Whole-study findings and limits: Pre-infection memory showed some responding clones, and this suggested that cross-reactive memory joined. A second wave expanding day 15 to 37 was CD4+-biased; contracting clones were balanced.

Using constant-segment primers, 5'RACE produced TCR alpha and TCR beta cDNA libraries carrying sample barcodes and UMIs. TCRdb itself ran the 5' RACE reads through MiXCR, one entry per CDR3 protein. The data show 350,000 to 550,000 distinct CDR3 sequences, approximately 19% seen once. Germline V gene lookup returns CDR1 SGHDN and CDR2 FVKESK. The CDR3 runs to 15 residues. The V gene lost 1 base and the J gene lost 4 bases, with 11 bases spanning the gap. On this clonotype: Antigen: not known.

Input material: PBMCs or a T cell subset sorted from them (not recorded which). The source is a man between 18 and 29 years old who had mild COVID-19 (a few samples of this study predate the infection). Cell type and time point are not known. The rearrangement joins TRBV14 to TRBJ1-3; D remains ambiguous. This CDR3 is CASSQAQLSGNTIYF. The CDR3 DNA reads as TGTGCCAGCAGCCAAGCACAGCTCTCCGGAAACACCATATATTTT. Supplemented by reference TRBV14 and TRBJ1-3, the full variable domain reads EAGVTQFPSHSVIEKGQTVTLRCDPISGHDNLYWYRRVMGKEIKFLLHFVKESKQDESGMPNNRFLAERTGGTYSTLKVQPAELEDSGVYFCASSQAQLSGNTIYFGEGSWLTVV.